This T cell receptor beta chain was captured in a study of T cells in localized non-small cell lung cancer. The study, taken as a whole, reports: Multi-region tumor sequencing was not done, so intratumor heterogeneity could not be excluded. Median detection of top 100 tumor clones in adjacent lung was approximately 50 clones. An association was observed between higher blood T cell density and longer overall survival. Tumor trailed uninvolved adjacent lung in T cell clonality, which peaked there.

Repertoires were generated with immunoSEQ multiplex PCR, while TCRdb's copy carries only in-frame clones and drops some. Among 100,000 to 150,000 clones, around 89% were seen once, and the ten largest hold 1.7%. This clone was seen just once. Its antigen is not known. Trimming removed 5 bases at V and 2 bases at J, with 18 bases between. The CDR3 spans 15 residues. The germline V gene has CDR1 GTSNPN and CDR2 SVGIG (reference sequence). This chain uses TRBV30 with TRBJ1-1; D possibly corresponds to TRBD1 (5 bases). The sample here was peripheral blood, taken before any cancer treatment. The source of this sequence is a female donor at least 60 years old with stage I lung adenocarcinoma. The CDR3 sequence: CAWGPGTAGNTEAFF. In DNA form, the CDR3 reads TGTGCCTGGGGACCCGGGACCGCGGGTAACACTGAAGCTTTCTTT.